Shown below are 27 T cell receptor beta chains from a single sample sequenced in a study of T cell clonality in common variable immunodeficiency. The protocol was immunoSEQ multiplex PCR, while the TCRdb copy is restricted to in-frame clones and leaves out a portion. The sample has more than 20,000 clones, none seen only once; the top ten hold roughly 24%. These receptors lack a known antigen. Study outcomes and limitations: Common variable immunodeficiency TCR beta sequences reportedly had fewer deletions and N-nucleotide insertions.

Sequencing was performed on peripheral blood mononuclear cells. The receptors derive from a human donor with common variable immunodeficiency.

This clone was detected ten times or more. The CDR3 DNA, read in part, is TGTGCCAGCAGTGGAAGGGGCGCTATGACAGATACG. This sequence encodes CASSGRGAMTDT. In full, the CDR3 reads CASSGRGAMTDTQYF. The chain has TRBV6-1 and TRBJ2-3; the D gene is possibly TRBD1 (5 bases). The read is 3 residues too short to cover the CDR3 end, so that end is filled in from the germline J gene. Trimming removed 4 bases from V and 3 bases from J, with 14 bases in between. The CDR3 has 15 amino acids. The germline V gene encodes CDR1 MNHNS and CDR2 SASEGT.

This clone occurred many times. The CDR3 end falls 3 residues outside the read, so it is completed with the germline J gene. This chain links TRBV12-3 or TRBV12-4 with TRBJ1-6; TRBD1 is a possible D gene (5 bases). This CDR3 spans 15 amino acids. Trimming stripped 2 bases from V and 3 bases from J, with 8 bases between. The sequenced CDR3 bases are TGTGCCAGCAGTTTAAAAGACAGCTATAATTCACCC. The encoded protein is CASSLKDSYNSP. The entire CDR3 protein is CASSLKDSYNSPLHF.

There are many counts of this clone. The read stops 3 residues short of the end of the CDR3; the missing end is completed from the germline J gene. This chain links TRBV5-4 with TRBJ1-2; 7 nucleotides match TRBD1. The CDR3 has 16 residues. The V gene's germline CDR1 is SGHNT and CDR2 YYREEE (reference sequence). With 1 base clipped from V and 2 bases from J, the junction kept 8 bases outside the gene matches. CDR3 residues: CASSLRVRGPNYGYTF. The covered CDR3 bases are TGTGCCAGCAGCTTGAGGGTAAGGGGGCCGAACTATGGC.

The table lists this clone with many counts. The CDR3 end falls 3 residues outside the read, so it is completed with the germline J gene. The chain has TRBV18 and TRBJ1-5; TRBD1 matches at 8 bases. CDR1 KGHSH and CDR2 LQKENI come from the germline V gene. The V and J ends lost 3 bases and 4 bases, in that order; junction bases with no gene match: 5. This CDR3 has 15 amino acids. The sequenced part of the CDR3 DNA is TGTGCCAGCTCACCCCAGGGGGCGGGAAATCAGCCC. Amino acids: CASSPQGAGNQP. The full CDR3 is CASSPQGAGNQPQHF.

CDR3 residues: CASSRDIRGSYEQYF. CDR3 DNA (partial): TGTGCCAGTAGTAGAGATATCAGGGGCTCCTACGAG. The J gene is TRBJ2-7, the V gene TRBV19; D perhaps matches TRBD1 (6 bases). The read is 3 residues too short to cover the CDR3 end, so that end is filled in from the germline J gene. V shed 4 bases and J shed 0 bases, with 13 bases lying between them. The germline CDR1 and CDR2 sequences are LNHDA and SQIVND (reference sequence). The CDR3 consists of 15 residues.

This clone was seen at least ten times. From the germline J gene comes the end of the CDR3, since the read stops 3 residues before it. The chain links TRBV7-3 to TRBJ2-1; TRBD2 agrees at 7 bases. V was pared by 5 bases and J by 5 bases, with 9 bases of the junction left unmatched. This CDR3 region has 15 residues. The germline V gene encodes CDR1 SGHTA and CDR2 FQGTGA. The CDR3 bases that were read are TGTGCCAGCAGCCCGCGGGGGAGCGGGAACAATGAG. Encoded protein: CASSPRGSGNNE. The complete CDR3 protein is CASSPRGSGNNEQFF.

This clone showed up many times. The read halts 3 residues ahead of the CDR3 end, with the missing end drawn from the germline J gene. The chain combines TRBV19 with TRBJ2-5; 9 bases map to TRBD1. J was trimmed by 5 bases and V by 5 bases; bases with no gene match: 3. In germline, CDR1 is LNHDA, CDR2 SQIVND (reference sequence). The CDR3 contains 13 residues. CDR3 sequence reads: CASSDRGLETQYF. The DNA read from the CDR3 is TGTGCCAGTAGTGACAGGGGGTTGGAGACC.

This clone occurred many times. The read stops 3 residues short of the end of the CDR3; the missing end is completed from the germline J gene. V gene TRBV5-1 combines with J gene TRBJ2-1; 12 bases match TRBD2. The CDR3 covers 14 residues. Germline V gene sequence: CDR1 SGHRS, CDR2 YFSETQ. Trimming removed 3 bases from V and 8 bases from J; junction bases left unmatched: 3. The CDR3 is CASSSGTSGHEQFF. The sequenced CDR3 bases are TGCGCCAGCAGCTCCGGGACTAGCGGGCATGAG.

This clone appeared many times. The CDR3 end falls 3 residues outside the read, so it is completed with the germline J gene. The rearrangement joins TRBV6-2 or TRBV6-3 to TRBJ2-7; TRBD2 aligns across 10 bases. The CDR3 sequence is 14 residues long. The V gene end was trimmed by 10 bases and the J gene end by 4 bases; junction bases not matched to a gene: 10. The germline gives CDR1 MNHEY, CDR2 SVGEGT. The covered CDR3 bases are TGTGCCATCACCCCCAGCGGGAGGGCTTACGAG. Its translation: CAITPSGRAYE. The whole CDR3 reads CAITPSGRAYEQYF.

A note on this clone: The DNA ends 3 residues before the CDR3 does, and the rest of the CDR3 is filled in from the germline J gene. Distinct nucleotide sequences in the sample also encode this CDR3. The chain carries TRBV19 and TRBJ1-5; maybe TRBD1 (6 bases). Per the germline V gene, CDR1 is LNHDA and CDR2 is SQIVND (reference sequence). V was clipped by 3 bases and J by 7 bases, with 13 bases between them. The CDR3 covers 14 residues. The CDR3 sequence: CASSMGGRGQPQHF. The part of the CDR3 DNA that was read is TGTGCCAGTAGTATGGGGGGGCGAGGGCAGCCC.

This clone was seen repeatedly, ten times or more. With the read ending 3 residues before the CDR3 end, the germline J gene is used to fill in that end. V is TRBV7-3 and J is TRBJ2-3, with 12 bases identical to TRBD2. The CDR3 contains 16 residues. Looked up from germline, CDR1 is SGHTA and CDR2 is FQGTGA. V was pared by 8 bases and J by 1 base, with 7 bases of the junction left unmatched. The CDR3 bases that were read are TGTGCCAGCTCTAGCGGGAGGGTGCGGGGCACAGATACG. Residues: CASSSGRVRGTDT. The complete CDR3 sequence is CASSSGRVRGTDTQYF.

This clone was detected a few times. The CDR3 DNA, read in part, is TGTGCCAGCAGTTACGTTATGGGAGGGGTGCGCAATCAGCCC. It codes for CASSYVMGGVRNQP. The full CDR3 is CASSYVMGGVRNQPQHF. The rearrangement links TRBV6-2 or TRBV6-3 to TRBJ1-5; possibly TRBD1 for D (5 bases). The observed sequence ends 3 residues before the CDR3 terminus, with the missing tail filled in from the germline J gene. V lost 2 bases, J lost 2 bases, and 16 bases lay in between. The CDR3 runs 17 residues. Germline V CDR1 and CDR2: MNHEY, SVGEGT.

At least ten counts were recorded for this clone. From the germline J gene comes the end of the CDR3, since the read stops 3 residues before it. This rearrangement joins TRBV2 to TRBJ2-7; TRBD2 agrees at 9 bases. The CDR3 is made up of 13 amino acids. CDR1 and CDR2 from the germline V gene are SNHLY and FYNNEI. V trimming: 6 bases; J trimming: 3 bases; junction bases outside the gene matches: 3. CDR3 sequence reads: CASRTSGIYEQYF. CDR3 DNA (partial): TGTGCCAGCAGGACTAGCGGAATCTACGAG.

This clone turned up a few times. The read comes to an end 3 residues before the CDR3 does, leaving the germline J gene to fill in the end. This chain uses TRBV7-9 with TRBJ1-4; 8 nucleotides line up with TRBD1. The trim removed 6 bases at V and 4 bases at J, leaving 7 bases unmatched. Germline V gene sequence: CDR1 SEHNR, CDR2 FQNEAQ (reference sequence). The CDR3 extends over 15 amino acids. The CDR3 is CASRGQGRGNEKLFF. CDR3 bases read: TGTGCCAGCAGAGGACAGGGTCGAGGTAATGAAAAA.

Details on this clone: The read comes to an end 3 residues before the CDR3 does, leaving the germline J gene to fill in the end. V and J are TRBV2 and TRBJ2-1; D gene ambiguous. Per germline, CDR1 SNHLY and CDR2 FYNNEI. V gave up 2 bases and J gave up 1 base, with 15 bases separating them. The CDR3 loop spans 17 amino acids. CDR3 amino acids: CASSEIGRLVSYNEQFF. Incomplete CDR3 DNA: TGTGCCAGCAGTGAAATTGGTCGGCTAGTTTCCTACAATGAG.

This clone was detected a few times. The missing CDR3 end, 3 residues past where the read stops, is filled in from the germline J gene. This chain joins TRBV20-1 and TRBJ2-5, with TRBD2 matching over 8 bases. CDR1 DFQATT and CDR2 SNEGSKA come from the germline V gene (reference sequence). The CDR3 is 14 amino acids. V gave up 3 bases and J gave up 4 bases; unmatched junction bases: 7. Partial CDR3 DNA: TGCAGTGCTAGCTTGGGACTAGGGGTAGAGACC. This encodes CSASLGLGVET. The complete CDR3 protein is CSASLGLGVETQYF.

This clone was seen at least ten times. With the read ending 3 residues before the CDR3 end, the germline J gene is used to fill in that end. The chain joins TRBV5-1 to TRBJ2-1; D is ambiguous. Germline values: CDR1 SGHRS, CDR2 YFSETQ. V was trimmed by 2 bases and J by 9 bases, leaving 12 bases between them. CDR3 length equals 13 residues. This CDR3 reads CASSLSSVSEQFF. Partial CDR3 DNA: TGCGCCAGCAGCTTATCGTCGGTTTCTGAG.

This clone was counted many times. CDR3 sequence reads: CASSTTGDYQPQHF. CDR3 DNA (partial): TGTGCCAGTAGTACGACAGGCGACTATCAGCCC. The chain combines TRBV19 with TRBJ1-5, with a tentative D call TRBD1 (6 bases). The CDR3 extends 3 residues past the end of the read, so its final part is completed from the germline J gene. The CDR3 is 14 amino acids. The V gene lost 4 bases and the J gene lost 5 bases, with 12 bases spanning the gap. The germline CDR1 and CDR2 sequences are LNHDA and SQIVND (reference sequence).

This clone was counted a few times. The read halts 3 residues ahead of the CDR3 end, with the missing end drawn from the germline J gene. This sequence joins TRBV6-2 or TRBV6-3 and TRBJ2-7; TRBD2 matches 11 bases. The trim removed 6 bases at V and 5 bases at J, leaving 9 bases unmatched. Per the germline V gene, CDR1 is MNHEY and CDR2 is SVGEGT. The CDR3 is 15 amino acids. The sequenced part of the CDR3 DNA is TGTGCCAGCAGGCCGCTAGCGGGAGGTGGCAACGAG. This translates into CASRPLAGGGNE. The entire CDR3 reads CASRPLAGGGNEQYF.

On this clone itself: Sequencing ends 3 residues short of the CDR3 end; the germline J gene provides the rest. This chain joins TRBV19 and TRBJ1-2; the D gene is possibly TRBD1 (6 bases). Looked up from germline, CDR1 is LNHDA and CDR2 is SQIVND (reference sequence). The CDR3 sequence is 15 residues long. Deletions cut 1 base from V and 3 bases from J, with 12 bases between. The CDR3 bases that were read are TGTGCCAGTAGTATAGTCTACAGGGCGGACTATGGC. As protein: CASSIVYRADYG. The whole CDR3 protein reads CASSIVYRADYGYTF.

This clone showed up many times. This chain's CDR3 is CSARKGTEDYSPLHF. The covered CDR3 bases are TGCAGTGCTAGGAAAGGGACAGAAGATTATTCACCC. V is TRBV20-1 and J is TRBJ1-6, with 7 bases fitting TRBD1. Coverage ceases 3 residues before the CDR3 finishes, and the germline J gene fills in the end. Germline trimming cut 3 bases from V and 8 bases from J; bases unmatched to any gene: 10. The CDR3 runs 15 residues. Germline assignment: CDR1 DFQATT and CDR2 SNEGSKA (reference sequence).

This clone was counted many times. The read is 3 residues too short to cover the CDR3 end, so that end is filled in from the germline J gene. The chain combines TRBV10-3 with TRBJ2-1; possible D gene TRBD1, 5 bases. In germline, CDR1 is ENHRY, CDR2 SYGVKD. There are 15 residues in the CDR3. V lost 6 bases to trimming and J lost 2 bases, with 14 bases between them. CDR3 region: CAISTGSLTYNEQFF. Partial CDR3 DNA: TGTGCCATCAGCACAGGCAGCTTGACCTACAATGAG.

This clone was detected ten times or more. The read gets to within 3 residues of the CDR3 end, and the germline J gene fills in the rest. This sequence joins TRBV28 and TRBJ1-1, with 8 positions matching TRBD1. This CDR3 comprises 11 residues. Germline CDR1 MDHEN, CDR2 SYDVKM. The sequenced part of the CDR3 DNA is TGTGCCAGCAGCTCGGACAGGGCG. It yields the protein CASSSDRA. The CDR3, in full, reads CASSSDRAAFF.

Many counts were recorded for this clone. The read stops 3 residues short of the end of the CDR3; the missing end is completed from the germline J gene. The chain recombines TRBV6-1 with TRBJ1-2; D is possibly TRBD1 (6 bases). V was pared by 2 bases and J by 2 bases, with 24 bases between. This CDR3 contains 19 residues. Germline lookup yields CDR1 MNHNS and CDR2 SASEGT. The CDR3 loop reads CASSETLFSAVTGNYGYTF. The CDR3 DNA, read in part, is TGTGCCAGCAGTGAAACCCTGTTTAGCGCCGTGACAGGAAACTATGGC.

This clone was detected many times. Incomplete CDR3 DNA: TGTGCCAGCAGCTTAGATCCAGGGGACACTGAA. It is translated as CASSLDPGDTE. The whole CDR3 sequence reads CASSLDPGDTEAFF. The V gene is TRBV11-2, the J gene TRBJ1-1, with D perhaps matching TRBD1 (6 bases). Coverage ceases 3 residues before the CDR3 finishes, and the germline J gene fills in the end. Trimming stripped 0 bases from V and 3 bases from J, with 8 bases between. The CDR3 is 14 residues long. Germline CDR1 SGHAT, CDR2 FQNNGV.

This clone was seen repeatedly, ten times or more. The read is 3 residues too short to cover the CDR3 end, so that end is filled in from the germline J gene. The chain joins TRBV18 to TRBJ2-1, with no clear D. The CDR3 consists of 12 residues. Germline V gene lookup returns CDR1 KGHSH and CDR2 LQKENI. Trimming took 5 bases from V and 9 from J, leaving 11 bases between them. CDR3 in amino acids: CASSTNYGEQFF. The covered CDR3 bases are TGTGCCAGCTCAACCAATTACGGTGAG.

Comment on this clone: Read sequence stops 3 residues before the CDR3 end, and the germline J gene provides the missing end. The V call is TRBV7-2, the J call TRBJ2-4; TRBD2 is a possible D gene (6 bases). The CDR3 loop spans 15 amino acids. CDR1 SGHTA and CDR2 FQGNSA come from the germline V gene. V was shortened by 1 base and J by 5 bases, with 12 bases between the two germline ends. The CDR3 reads CASSLVSGLENIQYF. Incomplete CDR3 DNA: TGTGCCAGCAGCTTAGTTTCGGGACTCGAAAACATT. The full variable domain, completed using reference TRBV7-2 and TRBJ2-4, is GAGVSQSPSNKVTEKGKDVELRCDPISGHTALYWYRQSLGQGLEFLIYFQGNSAPDKSGLPSDRFSAERTGGSVSTLTIQRTQQEDSAVYLCASSLVSGLENIQYFGAGTRLSVL.